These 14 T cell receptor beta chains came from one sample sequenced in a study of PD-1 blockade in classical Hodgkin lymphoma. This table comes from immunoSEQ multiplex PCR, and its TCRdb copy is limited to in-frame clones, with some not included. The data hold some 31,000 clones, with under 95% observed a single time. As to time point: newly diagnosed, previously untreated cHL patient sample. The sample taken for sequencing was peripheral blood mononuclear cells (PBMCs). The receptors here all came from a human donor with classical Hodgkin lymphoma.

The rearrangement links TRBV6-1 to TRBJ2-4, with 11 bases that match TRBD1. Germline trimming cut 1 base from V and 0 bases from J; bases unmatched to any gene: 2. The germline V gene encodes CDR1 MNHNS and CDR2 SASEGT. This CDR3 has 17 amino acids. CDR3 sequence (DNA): TGTGCCAGCAGTGAAGTGGACAGGGGGCGAGCCAAAAACATTCAGTACTTC. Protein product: CASSEVDRGRAKNIQYF.

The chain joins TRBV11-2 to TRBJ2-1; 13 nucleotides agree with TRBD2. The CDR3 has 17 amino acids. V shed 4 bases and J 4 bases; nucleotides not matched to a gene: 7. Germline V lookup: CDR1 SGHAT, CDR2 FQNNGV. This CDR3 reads CASSSLRTSGSYNEQFF. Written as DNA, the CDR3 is TGTGCCAGCAGCTCCCTCCGGACTAGCGGGAGTTACAATGAGCAGTTCTTC.

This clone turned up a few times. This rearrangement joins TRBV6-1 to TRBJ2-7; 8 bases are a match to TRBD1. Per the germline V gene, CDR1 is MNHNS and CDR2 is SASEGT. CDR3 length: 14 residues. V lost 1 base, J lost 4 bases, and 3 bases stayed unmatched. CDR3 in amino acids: CASSEGDRLYEQYF. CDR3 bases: TGTGCCAGCAGTGAAGGGGACAGGCTTTACGAGCAGTACTTC.

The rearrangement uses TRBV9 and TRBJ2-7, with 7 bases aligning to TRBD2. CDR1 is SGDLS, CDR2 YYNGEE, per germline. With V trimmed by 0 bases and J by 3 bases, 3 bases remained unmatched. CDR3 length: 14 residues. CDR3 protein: CASSVDLADYEQYF. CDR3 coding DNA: TGTGCCAGCAGCGTAGACCTAGCGGACTACGAGCAGTACTTC.

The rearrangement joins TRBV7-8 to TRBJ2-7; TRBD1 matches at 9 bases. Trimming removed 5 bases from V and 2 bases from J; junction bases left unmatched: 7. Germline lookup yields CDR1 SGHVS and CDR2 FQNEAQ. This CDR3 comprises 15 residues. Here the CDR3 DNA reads TGTGCCAGCAGCCTCTTCGGACAGGGGACCTACGAGCAGTACTTC. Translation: CASSLFGQGTYEQYF. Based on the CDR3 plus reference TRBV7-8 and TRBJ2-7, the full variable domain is GAGVSQSPRYKVAKRGQDVALRCDPISGHVSLFWYQQALGQGPEFLTYFQNEAQLDKSGLPSDRFFAERPEGSVSTLKIQRTQQEDSAVYLCASSLFGQGTYEQYFGPGTRLTVT.

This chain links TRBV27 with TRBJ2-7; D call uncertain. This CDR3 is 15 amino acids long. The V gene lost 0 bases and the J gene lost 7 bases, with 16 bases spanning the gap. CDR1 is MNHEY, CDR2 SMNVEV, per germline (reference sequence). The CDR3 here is CASSLSKGRPREQYF. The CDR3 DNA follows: TGTGCCAGCAGTTTATCGAAAGGACGGCCCAGGGAGCAGTACTTC.

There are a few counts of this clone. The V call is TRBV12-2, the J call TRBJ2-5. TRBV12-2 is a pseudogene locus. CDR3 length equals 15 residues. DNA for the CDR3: TGTGCAAGTCGCCTGGGGAATCGGACCAGGGAGACCCAGTACTTC. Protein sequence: CASRLGNRTRETQYF.

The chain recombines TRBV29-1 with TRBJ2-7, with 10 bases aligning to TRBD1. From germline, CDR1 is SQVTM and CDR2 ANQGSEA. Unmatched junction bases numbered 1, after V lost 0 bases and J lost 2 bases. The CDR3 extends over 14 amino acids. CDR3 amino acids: CSVEDGQGAYEQYF. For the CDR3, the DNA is TGCAGCGTTGAAGACGGACAGGGGGCCTACGAGCAGTACTTC.

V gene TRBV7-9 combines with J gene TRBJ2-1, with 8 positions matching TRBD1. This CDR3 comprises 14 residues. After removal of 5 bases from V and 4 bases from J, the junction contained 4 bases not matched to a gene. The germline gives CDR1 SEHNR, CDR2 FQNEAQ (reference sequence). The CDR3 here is CASSRTGNYNEQFF. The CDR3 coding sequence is TGTGCCAGCAGCCGGACAGGGAATTACAATGAGCAGTTCTTC.

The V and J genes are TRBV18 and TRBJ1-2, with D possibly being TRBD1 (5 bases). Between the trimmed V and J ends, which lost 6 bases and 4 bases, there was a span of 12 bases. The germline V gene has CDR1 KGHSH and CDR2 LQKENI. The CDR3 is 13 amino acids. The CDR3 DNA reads TGTGCCAGCTCGGGACCGGGCGTCTATGGCTACACCTTC. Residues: CASSGPGVYGYTF.

The CDR3 loop is CASSATSGIGAEQFF. As DNA, the CDR3 is TGCGCCAGCAGCGCAACTAGCGGGATCGGGGCTGAGCAGTTCTTC. The chain has TRBV5-1 and TRBJ2-1; TRBD2 matches 10 bases. This CDR3 has 15 amino acids. After removal of 4 bases from V and 9 bases from J, the junction contained 10 bases not matched to a gene. Germline values: CDR1 SGHRS, CDR2 YFSETQ.

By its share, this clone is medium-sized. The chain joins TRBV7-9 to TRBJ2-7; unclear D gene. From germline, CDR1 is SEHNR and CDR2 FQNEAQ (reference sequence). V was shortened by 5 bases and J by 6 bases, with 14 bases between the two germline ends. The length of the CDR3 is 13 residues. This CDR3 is CASSPNWQSEQYF. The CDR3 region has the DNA TGTGCCAGCAGCCCCAACTGGCAGAGCGAGCAGTACTTC.

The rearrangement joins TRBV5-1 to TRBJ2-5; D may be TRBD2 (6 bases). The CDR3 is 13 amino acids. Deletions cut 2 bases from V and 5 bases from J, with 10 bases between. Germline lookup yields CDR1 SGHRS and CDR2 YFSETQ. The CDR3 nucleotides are TGCGCCAGCAGCTTTGGGGGGTCGGAGACCCAGTACTTC. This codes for CASSFGGSETQYF.

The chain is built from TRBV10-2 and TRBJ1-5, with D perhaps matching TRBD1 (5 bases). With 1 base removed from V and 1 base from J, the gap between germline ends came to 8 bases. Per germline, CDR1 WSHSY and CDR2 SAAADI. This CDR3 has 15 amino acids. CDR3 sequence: CASSELGGSNQPQHF. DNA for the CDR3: TGCGCCAGCAGTGAGTTGGGGGGAAGCAATCAGCCCCAGCATTTT.